The 28 T cell receptor beta chains below come from one sample, sequenced in a study of T cell responses to AZD1222 COVID-19 vaccine. Clones were sequenced by immunoSEQ multiplex PCR, and TCRdb holds only the in-frame ones, with some missing. The data show roughly 120,000 clones, with more than 85% seen just once and 7.5% held by the top ten. The source was peripheral blood, collected on day 0 of AZD1222 vaccination. The origin of the receptors is an adult in good health.

This chain uses TRBV18 with TRBJ1-1; a weak D match, TRBD1 (5 bases). The CDR3 runs 13 residues. Germline lookup yields CDR1 KGHSH and CDR2 LQKENI. The V end lost 6 bases, the J end lost 1 base, and 9 bases lay between the germline ends. In nucleotides, the CDR3 is TGTGCCAGCTCCCTCGACAGGAACACTGAAGCTTTCTTT. It translates to CASSLDRNTEAFF. Drawing the rest from reference TRBV18 and TRBJ1-1, the complete variable domain is NAGVMQNPRHLVRRRGQEARLRCSPMKGHSHVYWYRQLPEEGLKFMVYLQKENIIDESGMPKERFSAEFPKEGPSILRIQQVVRGDSAAYFCASSLDRNTEAFFGQGTRLTVV.

The chain combines TRBV4-2 with TRBJ2-3; 7 bases agree with TRBD2. Losses at the gene ends were 0 bases for V and 6 bases for J; bases not matched to a gene: 6. The germline V gene encodes CDR1 LGHNA and CDR2 YNFKEQ. This CDR3 comprises 15 residues. CDR3 loop: CASSQEELARDTQYF. For the CDR3, the DNA is TGTGCCAGCAGCCAAGAGGAACTAGCGAGGGATACGCAGTATTTT.

The chain couples TRBV27 to TRBJ2-7; D perhaps matches TRBD2 (6 bases). CDR1 and CDR2 (germline): MNHEY, SMNVEV (reference sequence). V gave up 2 bases and J gave up 3 bases, with 8 bases separating them. The CDR3 covers 13 residues. The CDR3 DNA follows: TGTGCCAGCAGTTTAGGACTACTCTACGAGCAGTACTTC. This sequence encodes CASSLGLLYEQYF.

This clone was recorded once. The chain uses TRBV27 and TRBJ1-5; D gene unclear. CDR1 is MNHEY, CDR2 SMNVEV, per germline (reference sequence). V dropped 5 bases and J dropped 2 bases, with 4 bases sitting between them. There are 12 residues in the CDR3. The CDR3 nucleotides are TGTGCCAGCAGTGGGGGCAATCAGCCCCAGCATTTT. Protein sequence: CASSGGNQPQHF.

The rearrangement links TRBV2 to TRBJ1-6; D unresolved. Germline CDR1 reads SNHLY; CDR2 reads FYNNEI. CDR3 length equals 18 residues. V was pared by 6 bases and J by 0 bases, with 18 bases between. The CDR3, as DNA: TGTGCCAGCAGCCTTCCCAGAGCGGGAAGCTCCTATAATTCACCCCTCCACTTT. This gives the protein CASSLPRAGSSYNSPLHF. The full variable domain, rest sourced from reference TRBV2 and TRBJ1-6, is EPEVTQTPSHQVTQMGQEVILRCVPISNHLYFYWYRQILGQKVEFLVSFYNNEISEKSEIFDDQFSVERPDGSNFTLKIRSTKLEDSAMYFCASSLPRAGSSYNSPLHFGNGTRLTVT.

The J gene is TRBJ1-5, the V gene TRBV12-3 or TRBV12-4, with D possibly TRBD1 on 5 matching bases. Deletions cut 10 bases from V and 2 bases from J, with 12 bases between. The CDR3 has 13 amino acids. CDR3 DNA: TGTGCCACCGCTAGAGGGGGCAATCAGCCCCAGCATTTT. It is translated as CATARGGNQPQHF.

This sequence joins TRBV19 and TRBJ2-1, with D possibly matching TRBD2 (6 bases). This CDR3 comprises 15 residues. Deletions cut 3 bases from V and 1 base from J, with 10 bases between. Germline V CDR1 and CDR2: LNHDA, SQIVND (reference sequence). CDR3: CASSMGLPSYNEQFF. In DNA, the CDR3 is TGTGCCAGTAGTATGGGACTCCCGTCCTACAATGAGCAGTTCTTC.

The gene calls are TRBV5-6 and TRBJ1-2, with TRBD1 matching 9 bases. Trimming took 4 bases from V and 2 from J; bases not matched to a gene: 3. In germline, CDR1 is SGHDT, CDR2 YYEEEE. The CDR3 spans 14 residues. As DNA, the CDR3 is TGTGCCAGCAGCCCGGGACAGGGAAACTATGGCTACACCTTC. Its protein product is CASSPGQGNYGYTF. The full variable domain, in which reference TRBV5-6 and TRBJ1-2 provide the parts outside the CDR3, is DAGVTQSPTHLIKTRGQQVTLRCSPKSGHDTVSWYQQALGQGPQFIFQYYEEEERQRGNFPDRFSGHQFPNYSSELNVNALLLGDSALYLCASSPGQGNYGYTFGSGTRLTVV.

The rearrangement uses TRBV11-2 and TRBJ2-3; a possible D gene is TRBD2 (6 bases). Germline V CDR1 and CDR2: SGHAT, FQNNGV. This CDR3 has 16 amino acids. V lost 1 base, J lost 0 bases, and 11 bases lay in between. The CDR3 region is CASSLGGAGSTDTQYF. The CDR3 nucleotides are TGTGCCAGCAGCTTAGGAGGGGCGGGAAGCACAGATACGCAGTATTTT. Full variable domain (remainder filled in from reference TRBV11-2 and TRBJ2-3): EAGVAQSPRYKIIEKRQSVAFWCNPISGHATLYWYQQILGQGPKLLIQFQNNGVVDDSQLPKDRFSAERLKGVDSTLKIQPAKLEDSAVYLCASSLGGAGSTDTQYFGPGTRLTVL.

The rearrangement joins TRBV6-6 to TRBJ1-5; D gene uncertain. Germline V gene lookup returns CDR1 MNHNY and CDR2 SVGAGI (reference sequence). V gave up 2 bases and J gave up 4 bases, with 6 bases separating them. This CDR3 comprises 13 residues. This CDR3 is CASSYEGNQPQHF. In nucleotides, the CDR3 is TGTGCCAGCAGTTACGAAGGGAATCAGCCCCAGCATTTT.

The chain links TRBV5-6 to TRBJ1-2; TRBD1 aligns across 10 bases. CDR3 length equals 17 residues. Germline trimming cut 4 bases from V and 4 bases from J; bases unmatched to any gene: 13. Germline V CDR1 and CDR2: SGHDT, YYEEEE. DNA for the CDR3: TGTGCCAGCAGCCCCCGGGACAGGGGATCGATAGGCTATGGCTACACCTTC. This encodes CASSPRDRGSIGYGYTF.

The chain uses TRBV4-2 and TRBJ2-7; D unclear. The V gene lost 1 base and the J gene lost 3 bases, with 16 bases spanning the gap. Per the germline V gene, CDR1 is LGHNA and CDR2 is YNFKEQ. There are 16 residues in the CDR3. DNA of the CDR3: TGTGCCAGCAGCCAAGGATCCTCTAGAATCCGCTACGAGCAGTACTTC. Amino acids: CASSQGSSRIRYEQYF.

This clone was seen a handful of times. This rearrangement joins TRBV7-2 to TRBJ2-7, with 7 bases that match TRBD2. Germline CDR1 and CDR2: SGHTA and FQGNSA. This CDR3 contains 17 residues. The V gene end was trimmed by 1 base and the J gene end by 5 bases; junction bases not matched to a gene: 14. In DNA form, the CDR3 reads TGTGCCAGCAGCTTAGAGATTGGAGCGGGAATGAGGGACGAGCAGTACTTC. Its protein product is CASSLEIGAGMRDEQYF.

The chain is built from TRBV19 and TRBJ2-2; no firm D call. Germline assignment: CDR1 LNHDA and CDR2 SQIVND (reference sequence). The V and J ends lost 5 bases and 0 bases respectively, with 4 bases between them. The CDR3 is 13 amino acids. The CDR3 loop is CASSPTNTGELFF. CDR3 DNA: TGTGCCAGTAGTCCTACGAACACCGGGGAGCTGTTTTTT.

This sequence joins TRBV6-5 and TRBJ1-6; D is ambiguous. V lost 2 bases, J lost 7 bases, and 9 bases lay in between. The CDR3 is made up of 14 amino acids. The germline gives CDR1 MNHEY, CDR2 SVGAGI. The CDR3 protein is CASSYGEGNSPLHF. The DNA of the CDR3 is TGTGCCAGCAGTTACGGAGAAGGAAATTCACCCCTCCACTTT.

The chain is built from TRBV3-1 (or the pseudogene TRBV3-2) and TRBJ1-3, with D unresolved. The CDR3 runs to 13 residues. V was clipped by 5 bases and J by 3 bases, with 8 bases between them. Germline V gene data show CDR1 as LGHDT and CDR2 as YNNKEL (reference sequence). CDR3 loop: CASSSGSGNTIYF. CDR3 coding DNA: TGTGCCAGCAGCTCGGGGAGTGGAAACACCATATATTTT.

This chain joins TRBV6-6 and TRBJ1-3, with D possibly being TRBD1 (5 bases). This CDR3 has 15 amino acids. The V gene lost 5 bases and the J gene lost 0 bases, with 11 bases spanning the gap. Germline V CDR1 and CDR2: MNHNY, SVGAGI (reference sequence). CDR3: CASSKTVPSGNTIYF. The CDR3 coding sequence is TGTGCCAGCAGTAAGACAGTTCCCTCTGGAAACACCATATATTTT.

The chain carries TRBV15 and TRBJ1-2; D uncertain. The CDR3 spans 12 residues. From germline, CDR1 is LNHNV and CDR2 YYDKDF (reference sequence). V dropped 8 bases and J dropped 6 bases, with 13 bases sitting between them. This CDR3 reads CATSPAGDGYTF. In nucleotides, the CDR3 is TGTGCCACCTCACCGGCGGGCGATGGCTACACCTTC.

This chain joins TRBV29-1 and TRBJ1-1, with TRBD1 identical over 7 bases. Trimming at V came to 6 bases and at J to 11 bases, leaving 6 bases not matched to a gene. CDR1 SQVTM and CDR2 ANQGSEA come from the germline V gene. The CDR3 spans 10 residues. Written as DNA, the CDR3 is TGCAGCGTAGCACAGGGGTTGGCTTTCTTT. Amino acids: CSVAQGLAFF.

The CDR3 coding sequence is TGTGCCACCAGTGATGAGACGGTGATCCATGGCTACACCTTC. The encoded protein is CATSDETVIHGYTF. The genes are TRBV24-1 and TRBJ1-2, with D uncertain. The CDR3 contains 14 residues. Germline CDR1 reads KGHDR; CDR2 reads SFDVKD. The germline V and J ends were trimmed by 3 bases and 6 bases, with 13 bases remaining between them.

This chain joins TRBV24-1 and TRBJ1-4; TRBD1 might be the D (5 bases). The V gene's germline CDR1 is KGHDR and CDR2 SFDVKD. This CDR3 contains 20 residues. Trimming pared 4 bases from V and 8 bases from J, leaving 31 bases between. DNA of the CDR3: TGTGCCACCAGTGACCTGGACTTCGCGGCAGGGATAGGGTCTTGGGAAAAACTGTTTTTT. Translation: CATSDLDFAAGIGSWEKLFF.

This clone was seen a few times. The genes are TRBV6-5 and TRBJ2-2; 8 bases are shared with TRBD1. The V segment lost 11 bases and the J segment 8 bases; nucleotides outside the gene matches: 16. Looked up from germline, CDR1 is MNHEY and CDR2 is SVGAGI. The CDR3 spans 15 residues. The CDR3 reads CAARVLDRDHGELFF. CDR3 DNA sequence: TGTGCCGCGAGGGTTCTGGACAGGGATCATGGGGAGCTGTTTTTT.

This rearrangement joins TRBV7-3 to TRBJ2-1, with TRBD2 identical over 11 bases. CDR1 and CDR2 from the germline V gene are SGHTA and FQGTGA. V dropped 5 bases and J dropped 5; count of bases not matched to a gene: 8. CDR3 length: 16 amino acids. The CDR3 nucleotides read TGTGCCAGCAGCGGAAGACTAGCGGGACCGGACAATGAGCAGTTCTTC. Its protein product is CASSGRLAGPDNEQFF.

The V gene is TRBV2, the J gene TRBJ2-1, with 11 bases matching TRBD2. The J segment lost 9 bases and the V segment lost 11 bases, leaving 9 bases of the junction unmatched. Germline assignment: CDR1 SNHLY and CDR2 FYNNEI. The CDR3 covers 13 residues. The CDR3 is CALVVAGGREQFF. CDR3 coding DNA: TGTGCCCTGGTGGTAGCGGGGGGGCGTGAGCAGTTCTTC.

This clone is a singleton in its sample. This chain links TRBV2 with TRBJ1-1, with D unresolved. With 1 base removed from V and 0 bases from J, the gap between germline ends came to 6 bases. This CDR3 has 14 residues. Germline lookup yields CDR1 SNHLY and CDR2 FYNNEI. CDR3 sequence (DNA): TGTGCCAGCAGTGAAGGGAGACTGAACACTGAAGCTTTCTTT. This translates into CASSEGRLNTEAFF. Complete variable domain (other parts from reference TRBV2 and TRBJ1-1): EPEVTQTPSHQVTQMGQEVILRCVPISNHLYFYWYRQILGQKVEFLVSFYNNEISEKSEIFDDQFSVERPDGSNFTLKIRSTKLEDSAMYFCASSEGRLNTEAFFGQGTRLTVV.

The J gene is TRBJ2-7, the V gene TRBV7-9; TRBD2 matches at 13 bases. V shed 5 bases and J 1 base; nucleotides not matched to a gene: 8. Germline CDR1 SEHNR, CDR2 FQNEAQ (reference sequence). The CDR3 runs to 17 residues. The CDR3 region has the DNA TGTGCCAGCAGCCTAGGACTAGCGGGGGCCCGATCCTACGAGCAGTACTTC. It translates to CASSLGLAGARSYEQYF.

This CDR3 reads CASSLTGTGPYEQYF. The CDR3 DNA reads TGTGCCAGCAGTTTAACAGGGACAGGGCCATACGAGCAGTACTTC. The chain employs TRBV28 and TRBJ2-7; 9 positions match TRBD1. V gave up 2 bases and J gave up 4 bases; unmatched junction bases: 6. The length of the CDR3 is 15 residues. The germline CDR1 and CDR2 sequences are MDHEN and SYDVKM.

J is TRBJ1-1 and V is TRBV10-3, with D possibly matching TRBD1 (6 bases). V was shortened by 11 bases and J by 3 bases, with 16 bases between the two germline ends. Germline V lookup: CDR1 ENHRY, CDR2 SYGVKD. The CDR3 is made up of 13 amino acids. Here the CDR3 reads CALSTGGDTEAFF. The CDR3, as DNA: TGTGCCCTCTCGACAGGCGGGGACACTGAAGCTTTCTTT.